The 26 T cell receptor beta chains reported below all come from one sample, sequenced in a study of cytomegalovirus exposure and HLA in healthy donors. Primers: 60 Vbeta forward and 13 Jbeta reverse. Profiled with immunoSEQ multiplex PCR; TCRdb holds only in-frame clones, not every one. Among some 200,000 clones listed, approximately 83% were seen once. Specimen: PBMCs. The receptor source for this set is a boy aged 2 to 10 in good health and CMV-seronegative.

In its sample, this clone was seen a few times. This chain connects TRBV27 to TRBJ1-1, with D possibly TRBD1 on 6 matching bases. CDR3 size: 15 residues. V lost 3 bases, J lost 0 bases, and 11 bases lay in between. Germline CDR1 MNHEY, CDR2 SMNVEV (reference sequence). As DNA, the CDR3 is TGTGCCAGCAGTTTGGGGCAGGGGCTGAACACTGAAGCTTTCTTT. Protein product: CASSLGQGLNTEAFF.

The chain employs TRBV11-1 and TRBJ2-7; maybe TRBD2 (7 bases). CDR1 is SGHAT and CDR2 is FQDESV in the germline V gene (reference sequence). V lost 1 base, J lost 2 bases, and 12 bases lay in between. CDR3 length: 15 amino acids. CDR3 in amino acids: CASSLGRGAPYEQYF. The CDR3, as DNA: TGTGCCAGCAGCTTAGGACGGGGGGCTCCCTACGAGCAGTACTTC.

The chain combines TRBV2 with TRBJ2-7, with D unclear. The V end lost 4 bases, the J end lost 2 bases, and 9 bases lay between the germline ends. In germline, CDR1 is SNHLY, CDR2 FYNNEI. The CDR3 extends over 13 amino acids. The CDR3 sequence is CASSAAVPYEQYF. DNA for the CDR3: TGTGCCAGCAGTGCTGCGGTGCCCTACGAGCAGTACTTC.

This clone appeared once. The chain recombines TRBV18 with TRBJ1-2, with D possibly being TRBD1 (5 bases). The CDR3 loop spans 17 amino acids. V was trimmed by 4 bases and J by 4 bases, leaving 22 bases between them. The germline V gene has CDR1 KGHSH and CDR2 LQKENI. This CDR3 is CASSLTSDGAMSYGYTF. The CDR3 coding sequence is TGTGCCAGCTCACTCACTTCGGATGGGGCCATGAGCTATGGCTACACCTTC.

The chain links TRBV18 to TRBJ2-7; weak D call: TRBD2 (6 bases). Germline CDR1 reads KGHSH; CDR2 reads LQKENI. V lost 6 bases to trimming and J lost 6 bases, with 12 bases between them. CDR3 length: 12 residues. The CDR3, as DNA: TGTGCCAGCTCCCCGACTAGTTTCGAGCAGTACTTC. Translating it yields CASSPTSFEQYF. The variable domain in full, completed from reference TRBV18 and TRBJ2-7, reads NAGVMQNPRHLVRRRGQEARLRCSPMKGHSHVYWYRQLPEEGLKFMVYLQKENIIDESGMPKERFSAEFPKEGPSILRIQQVVRGDSAAYFCASSPTSFEQYFGPGTRLTVT.

This chain connects TRBV7-2 to TRBJ2-5, with 8 bases identical to TRBD2. Germline loops: CDR1 SGHTA, CDR2 FQGNSA. The CDR3 contains 15 residues. V shed 5 bases, J shed 3 bases, and the junction held 8 bases outside the gene matches. CDR3 loop: CASSREGTREETQYF. In DNA form, the CDR3 reads TGTGCCAGCAGCCGCGAAGGGACTAGGGAAGAGACCCAGTACTTC.

This sequence joins TRBV27 and TRBJ2-1; 12 bases align to TRBD2. CDR3 length equals 16 residues. Germline V gene lookup returns CDR1 MNHEY and CDR2 SMNVEV (reference sequence). V shed 3 bases, J shed 7 bases, and the junction held 7 bases outside the gene matches. In DNA, the CDR3 is TGTGCCAGCAGTTTGTCCCTAGCGGGAGGGCGGAATGAGCAGTTCTTC. Its protein product is CASSLSLAGGRNEQFF.

The V call is TRBV5-6, the J call TRBJ2-5; TRBD1 agrees at 7 bases. V was pared by 4 bases and J by 1 base, with 10 bases of the junction left unmatched. The CDR3 contains 16 residues. Germline V lookup: CDR1 SGHDT, CDR2 YYEEEE. The chain's CDR3 is CASSGDSRYPQETQYF. The CDR3 nucleotides are TGTGCCAGCAGCGGGGACAGTCGCTACCCCCAAGAGACCCAGTACTTC.

CDR3 protein: CASSVNLLAGVNVETQYF. The DNA for the CDR3 is TGTGCCAGTAGTGTCAATCTTTTAGCGGGAGTGAACGTTGAGACCCAGTACTTC. The genes are TRBV19 and TRBJ2-5; 9 nucleotides line up with TRBD2. Per the germline V gene, CDR1 is LNHDA and CDR2 is SQIVND (reference sequence). This CDR3 is 18 amino acids long. Unmatched junction bases numbered 18, after V lost 5 bases and J lost 5 bases.

This clone turned up a few times. The chain links TRBV27 to TRBJ1-1; D not certain. This CDR3 region has 13 residues. Trimming took 4 bases from V and 5 from J, leaving 11 bases between them. From germline, CDR1 is MNHEY and CDR2 SMNVEV (reference sequence). The CDR3 coding sequence is TGTGCCAGCAGTTACGGGATTTCGACTGAAGCTTTCTTT. It is translated as CASSYGISTEAFF.

V and J are TRBV4-1 and TRBJ2-7, with 9 bases fitting TRBD1. Germline assignment: CDR1 MGHRA and CDR2 YSYEKL. The CDR3 runs to 16 residues. Trimming cost V 1 base and J 4 bases; bases outside gene matches: 8. The CDR3 sequence is CASSQGIPGQGYEQYF. CDR3 DNA: TGCGCCAGCAGCCAAGGAATCCCGGGACAGGGTTACGAGCAGTACTTC.

The rearrangement links TRBV30 to TRBJ2-7; 8 bases line up with TRBD1. Germline lookup yields CDR1 GTSNPN and CDR2 SVGIG (reference sequence). The CDR3 is 15 residues long. Trimming took 0 bases from V and 2 from J; bases not matched to a gene: 6. DNA for the CDR3: TGTGCCTGGAGTGTACTCAGGGGGCGAACCTACGAGCAGTACTTC. It yields the protein CAWSVLRGRTYEQYF.

V is TRBV7-9 and J is TRBJ1-2; 10 nucleotides match TRBD1. The CDR3 totals 15 residues. From germline, CDR1 is SEHNR and CDR2 FQNEAQ (reference sequence). V lost 4 bases and J lost 6; bases outside the gene matches: 8. This chain's CDR3 is CASSYPGQGTHGYTF. In nucleotides, the CDR3 is TGTGCCAGCAGCTACCCGGGACAGGGGACGCATGGCTACACCTTC.

The V gene is TRBV5-8, the J gene TRBJ1-5, with 10 bases that match TRBD1. CDR3 length equals 16 residues. With V trimmed by 7 bases and J by 0 bases, 7 bases remained unmatched. The V gene's germline CDR1 is SGHTS and CDR2 YDEGEE. The CDR3 region has the DNA TGTGCCAGCGGACGACAGGGGGCTGGTAGCAATCAGCCCCAGCATTTT. The encoded protein is CASGRQGAGSNQPQHF.

The chain recombines TRBV5-4 with TRBJ2-7, with TRBD2 matching over 8 bases. This CDR3 has 15 residues. In germline, CDR1 is SGHNT, CDR2 YYREEE (reference sequence). V was pared by 4 bases and J by 2 bases, with 8 bases of the junction left unmatched. The CDR3 coding sequence is TGTGCCAGCAGCGTCACGACTAGCGCGACCTACGAGCAGTACTTC. Its protein product is CASSVTTSATYEQYF.

V usage is TRBV7-9 and J usage is TRBJ1-5; tentative D call: TRBD1 (5 bases). Germline V gene sequence: CDR1 SEHNR, CDR2 FQNEAQ (reference sequence). The CDR3 contains 15 residues. V gave up 8 bases and J gave up 5 bases, with 19 bases separating them. In DNA form, the CDR3 reads TGTGCCAGCGCTAGGGGTTGGGGAAGAGATCAGCCCCAGCATTTT. Amino acid sequence: CASARGWGRDQPQHF. The full variable domain, in which reference TRBV7-9 and TRBJ1-5 provide the parts outside the CDR3, is DTGVSQNPRHKITKRGQNVTFRCDPISEHNRLYWYRQTLGQGPEFLTYFQNEAQLEKSRLLSDRFSAERPKGSFSTLEIQRTEQGDSAMYLCASARGWGRDQPQHFGDGTRLSIL.

The chain uses TRBV27 and TRBJ1-2, with D possibly being TRBD1 (5 bases). CDR1 is MNHEY, CDR2 SMNVEV, per germline (reference sequence). V lost 1 base and J lost 3, with 18 bases in between. There are 17 residues in the CDR3. This CDR3 is CASSLYGGYGDYYGYTF. DNA of the CDR3: TGTGCCAGCAGTTTATATGGAGGGTATGGGGACTACTATGGCTACACCTTC.

The chain recombines TRBV29-1 with TRBJ2-2; 7 bases are a match to TRBD2. The ends lost 4 bases at V and 5 bases at J; junction bases unmatched: 13. Germline V CDR1 and CDR2: SQVTM, ANQGSEA. This CDR3 region has 16 residues. The CDR3 reads CSVGEGPGIETGELFF. CDR3 nucleotide sequence: TGCAGCGTTGGGGAGGGACCGGGGATTGAAACCGGGGAGCTGTTTTTT.

The chain joins TRBV7-9 to TRBJ2-1; the D is unclear. V lost 0 bases, J lost 10 bases, and 16 bases lay in between. CDR3 length: 15 residues. Per germline, CDR1 SEHNR and CDR2 FQNEAQ (reference sequence). The CDR3 is CASSLASKVTLEQFF. The CDR3 nucleotides are TGTGCCAGCAGCTTAGCGAGTAAGGTGACTTTAGAGCAGTTCTTC.

The chain joins TRBV19 to TRBJ2-3; 7 bases match TRBD2. The CDR3 loop spans 16 amino acids. Trimming took 1 base from V and 2 from J; bases not matched to a gene: 6. The germline V gene encodes CDR1 LNHDA and CDR2 SQIVND (reference sequence). CDR3 in amino acids: CASSIAGGGFTDTQYF. CDR3 bases: TGTGCCAGTAGTATAGCTGGCGGGGGTTTCACAGATACGCAGTATTTT.

The CDR3 sequence is CAWNRGRGNYGYTF. CDR3 in DNA: TGTGCCTGGAATCGAGGGCGGGGGAACTATGGCTACACCTTC. The chain links TRBV30 to TRBJ1-2; a possible D gene is TRBD1 (5 bases). Germline V gene sequence: CDR1 GTSNPN, CDR2 SVGIG (reference sequence). Between the trimmed V and J ends, which lost 4 bases and 2 bases, there was a span of 14 bases. This CDR3 comprises 14 residues.

The genes are TRBV6-1 and TRBJ2-3; 7 positions agree with TRBD2. This CDR3 has 15 residues. J gave up 1 base and V 3 bases, and 4 bases lay outside the gene matches. Germline CDR1 and CDR2: MNHNS and SASEGT. CDR3 coding DNA: TGTGCCAGCAGTGAGGTTGGGGGGGGCACAGATACGCAGTATTTT. Its translation is CASSEVGGGTDTQYF.

This clone was counted once. V is TRBV5-5 and J is TRBJ1-4, with D possibly matching TRBD1 (5 bases). This CDR3 contains 15 residues. CDR1 SGHKS and CDR2 YYEKEE come from the germline V gene (reference sequence). Trimming pared 4 bases from V and 8 bases from J, leaving 18 bases between. CDR3 protein: CASSRLGDSGEKLFF. CDR3 nucleotides: TGTGCCAGCAGCCGTCTTGGGGACTCAGGCGAAAAACTGTTTTTT.

The CDR3 here is CASSEAGELAKNIQYF. The CDR3 nucleotides read TGTGCCAGCAGCGAGGCCGGGGAACTAGCCAAAAACATTCAGTACTTC. The chain has TRBV21-1 and TRBJ2-4; TRBD2, the D gene given by the table, was not confirmed from the DNA. TRBV21-1 is flagged as a pseudogene. CDR3 length: 16 residues.

V usage is TRBV4-1 and J usage is TRBJ2-4; 13 nucleotides match TRBD2. The CDR3 extends over 18 amino acids. V shed 1 base, J shed 2 bases, and the junction held 5 bases outside the gene matches. The germline CDR1 and CDR2 sequences are MGHRA and YSYEKL. CDR3 nucleotides: TGCGCCAGCAGCCAAGGGACTAGCGGGAGTGGGTCCAAAAACATTCAGTACTTC. Translation: CASSQGTSGSGSKNIQYF.

This clone was seen more than once but under ten times. The chain joins TRBV5-5 to TRBJ1-5; 8 positions agree with TRBD1. The CDR3 is 16 residues long. From germline, CDR1 is SGHKS and CDR2 YYEKEE (reference sequence). V trimming: 0 bases; J trimming: 2 bases; junction bases outside the gene matches: 4. As DNA, the CDR3 is TGTGCCAGCAGCTTGGCAGGGGGCGGCGGCAATCAGCCCCAGCATTTT. This translates into CASSLAGGGGNQPQHF.